These T cell receptor beta chains were read from a single sample in a study of cytomegalovirus exposure and HLA in healthy donors. Profiling relied on immunoSEQ multiplex PCR, and the TCRdb table lists in-frame clones only, not all of them. The repertoire holds fewer than 150,000 clones, with around 77% as singletons. The sequenced sample was PBMCs. These receptors came from a man aged 25-45 years in good health and CMV-seronegative. CDR3s include the opening cysteine and the closing phenylalanine or tryptophan.

>TRBV5-1
CASSLWWDRPF
>TRBV7-9
CASRPSGGYQETQYF
>TRBV11-2
CASSLGGLSPNYNEQFF
>TRBV19
CASSYDLTYEQYF
>TRBV27
CASSLNQRGSSYEQYF
>TRBV29-1
CSSSTGSTDTQYF
>TRBV27
CASSFARQETQYF
>TRBV5-1
CASSFSRGINQETQYF
>TRBV27
CASGHIRGPTEAFF
>TRBV6-1
CASLRLAAYNEQFF
>TRBV19
CASSVEQGRHGYGYTF
>TRBV11-3
CASSSTNTGELFF